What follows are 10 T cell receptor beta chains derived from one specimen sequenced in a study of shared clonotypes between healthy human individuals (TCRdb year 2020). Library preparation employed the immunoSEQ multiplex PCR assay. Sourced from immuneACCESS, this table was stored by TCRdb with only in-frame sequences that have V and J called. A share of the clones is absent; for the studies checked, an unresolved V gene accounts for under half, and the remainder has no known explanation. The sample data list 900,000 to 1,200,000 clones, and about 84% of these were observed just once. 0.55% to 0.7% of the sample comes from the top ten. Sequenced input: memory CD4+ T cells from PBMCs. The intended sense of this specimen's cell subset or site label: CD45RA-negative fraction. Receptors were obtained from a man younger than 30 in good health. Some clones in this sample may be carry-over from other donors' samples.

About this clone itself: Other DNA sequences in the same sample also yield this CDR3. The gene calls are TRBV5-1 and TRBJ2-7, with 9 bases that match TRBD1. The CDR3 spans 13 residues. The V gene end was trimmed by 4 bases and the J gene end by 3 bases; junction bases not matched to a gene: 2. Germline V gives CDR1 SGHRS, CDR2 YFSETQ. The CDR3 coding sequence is TGCGCCAGCAGCCGGACAGGGGACTACGAGCAGTACTTC. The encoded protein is CASSRTGDYEQYF.

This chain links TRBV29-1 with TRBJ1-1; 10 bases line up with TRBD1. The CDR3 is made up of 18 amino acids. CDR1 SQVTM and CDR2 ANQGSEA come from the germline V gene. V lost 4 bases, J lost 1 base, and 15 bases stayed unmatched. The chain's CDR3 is CSVVGVTGGARKNTEAFF. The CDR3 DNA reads TGCAGCGTTGTTGGGGTGACAGGGGGCGCGAGAAAGAACACTGAAGCTTTCTTT.

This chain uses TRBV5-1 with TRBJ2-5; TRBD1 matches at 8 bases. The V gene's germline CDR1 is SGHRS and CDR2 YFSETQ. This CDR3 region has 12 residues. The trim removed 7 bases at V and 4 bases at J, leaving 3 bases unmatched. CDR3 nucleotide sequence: TGCGCCAGCCGGACAGGGCGAGAGACCCAGTACTTC. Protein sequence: CASRTGRETQYF.

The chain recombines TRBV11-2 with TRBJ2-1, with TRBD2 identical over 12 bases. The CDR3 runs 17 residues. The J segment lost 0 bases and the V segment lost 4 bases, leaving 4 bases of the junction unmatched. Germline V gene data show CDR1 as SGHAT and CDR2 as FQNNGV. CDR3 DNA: TGTGCCAGCAGCTCAAGGACTAGCGGGGACTCCTACAATGAGCAGTTCTTC. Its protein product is CASSSRTSGDSYNEQFF.

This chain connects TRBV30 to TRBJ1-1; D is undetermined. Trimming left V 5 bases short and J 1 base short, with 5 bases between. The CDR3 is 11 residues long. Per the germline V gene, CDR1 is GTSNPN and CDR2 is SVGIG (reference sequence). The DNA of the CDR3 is TGTGCCTGGGGTAAGAACACTGAAGCTTTCTTT. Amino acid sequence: CAWGKNTEAFF.

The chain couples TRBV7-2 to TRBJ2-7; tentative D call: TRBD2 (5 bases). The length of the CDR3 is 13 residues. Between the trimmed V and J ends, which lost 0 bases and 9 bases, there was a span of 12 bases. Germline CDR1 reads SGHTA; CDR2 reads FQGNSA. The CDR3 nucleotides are TGTGCCAGCAGCTTAGCGCGGGCAGTTGGGCAGTACTTC. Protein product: CASSLARAVGQYF.

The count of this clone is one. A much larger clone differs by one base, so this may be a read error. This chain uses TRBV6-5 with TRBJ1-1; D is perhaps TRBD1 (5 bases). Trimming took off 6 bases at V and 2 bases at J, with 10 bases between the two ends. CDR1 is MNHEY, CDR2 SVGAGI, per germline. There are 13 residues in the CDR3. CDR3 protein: CASRSGLNTEAFF. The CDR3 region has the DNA TGTGCCAGCAGGTCGGGACTTAACACTGAAGCTTTCTTT.

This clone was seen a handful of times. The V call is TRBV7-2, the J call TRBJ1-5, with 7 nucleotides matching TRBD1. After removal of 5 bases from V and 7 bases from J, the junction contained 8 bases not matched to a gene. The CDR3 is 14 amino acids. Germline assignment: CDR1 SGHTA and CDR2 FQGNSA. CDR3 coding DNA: TGTGCCAGCAGCGCAACAGGGGCAAGCCAGCCCCAGCATTTT. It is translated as CASSATGASQPQHF. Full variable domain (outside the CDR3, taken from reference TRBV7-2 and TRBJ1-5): GAGVSQSPSNKVTEKGKDVELRCDPISGHTALYWYRQSLGQGLEFLIYFQGNSAPDKSGLPSDRFSAERTGGSVSTLTIQRTQQEDSAVYLCASSATGASQPQHFGDGTRLSIL.

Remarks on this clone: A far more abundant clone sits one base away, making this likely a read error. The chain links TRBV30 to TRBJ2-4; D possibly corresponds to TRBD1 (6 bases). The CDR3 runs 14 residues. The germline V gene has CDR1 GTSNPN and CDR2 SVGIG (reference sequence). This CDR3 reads CAWGVSLGDTGKNF. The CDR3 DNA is TGTGCCTGGGGTGTAAGTCTCGGGGACACGGGAAAGAACTTC.

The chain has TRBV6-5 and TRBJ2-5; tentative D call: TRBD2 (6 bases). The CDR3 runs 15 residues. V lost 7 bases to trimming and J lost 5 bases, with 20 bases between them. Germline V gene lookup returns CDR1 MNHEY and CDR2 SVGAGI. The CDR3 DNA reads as TGTGCCAGCACCTCTCTTGGGACGGCGGGGGAGACCCAGTACTTC. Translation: CASTSLGTAGETQYF.